Here is one TCR beta chain with its context. The data are from a study of blood T cell repertoires in COVID-19. CDR1 and CDR2 (germline): SEHNR, FQNEAQ (reference sequence). Trimming cost V 4 bases and J 5 bases; bases outside gene matches: 3. This CDR3 is built from 14 residues. Profiling relied on immunoSEQ multiplex PCR, and the TCRdb table lists in-frame clones only, not all of them. Counted here are over 250,000 clones, approximately 85% occurring once; the ten biggest clones make up 8% to 13%. This TCR came from a woman in her 70s with acute or convalescent COVID-19. Sequencing input: peripheral blood. This sequence joins TRBV7-9 and TRBJ2-2; TRBD1 agrees at 8 bases. Here the CDR3 DNA reads TGTGCCAGCAGCTCCACAGGGGGTACCGGGGAGCTGTTTTTT. This encodes CASSSTGGTGELFF.